Listed below are T cell receptor beta chains from one sample, sequenced in a study of shared clonotypes between healthy human individuals. Assay: immunoSEQ multiplex PCR; the TCRdb copy retains only in-frame clones and omits some. The sample contains more than 450,000 clones, 70% to 80% of which appear only once. Sequencing was done on a sample of PBMCs. These receptors came from a woman aged 40 to 49 in good health. Some clones in this sample may be carry-over from other donors' samples. The CDR3 runs from the conserved cysteine through the conserved F or W. Clone size is not always given. Where it is, it says once, few, many or a class for expanded clones.

v_call | clone_size | cdr3_aa
TRBV5-6 | . | CASSLVTSGRADTQYF
TRBV4-3 | few | CASSARGGTEAFF
TRBV2 | . | CASRGLAYEQYF
TRBV28 | . | CASRLPGQARSTQYF
TRBV4-2 | many | CASSQDPGEGYNEQFF
TRBV28 | few | CASIGRGLRKAFF
TRBV6-6 | . | CASTPGRASSYEQYF
TRBV30 | . | CAWSSGLLYTF
TRBV6-5 | . | CASCPELYEQYF
TRBV5-4 | . | CASSPGPPMLGQPQHF
TRBV11-2 | once | CASSLTGTSGSTLETQYF
TRBV6-5 | . | CASSYSTSSADTQYF
TRBV2 | . | CASSWSSSEQFF
TRBV5-1 | . | CASSLRRGNHEQYF
TRBV19 | . | CASSSVGNTEAFF
TRBV12-5 | . | CASGLVVGKLNTEAFF
TRBV7-8 | . | CASSHSATYEQYF